This paragraph reports one T cell receptor (beta chain). The specificity of this receptor is unknown. No much larger clonotype is one base removed from it; base qualities were not supplied. The sample carries other DNA sequences with the same CDR3. These data come from a study of shared clonotypes between healthy human individuals (dated by TCRdb to the early 2020s). Regarding the research as a whole: The cohort included three men and a couple of women between 18 and 49 years of age. Per donor, leukapheresis produced somewhere between about 0.94 and 9 billion PBMCs. To increase sequencing depth and limit assay-specific biases, TCR repertoire library preparation and sequencing were carried out by different laboratories using diverse techniques. To estimate repertoire size and how much clonotypes are shared between individuals, the study performed deep sequencing of blood TCR repertoires from 4 to 6 healthy adults. Per donor, three plates each were used for CD4 naive and CD4 memory, two for CD8 naive, and one for CD8 memory. Study-wide conclusions, independent of this receptor: Pairwise subsampling indicated that sequencing depth was expected to affect the degree of clonotype sharing among donors. Naive subsets generally had larger estimated clonotype richness than memory subsets. About 5% of naive CD4, 3.5% of naive CD8, about 2.4% of memory CD4, and 0.35% to 0.5% of memory CD8 clonotypes were shared across several donors. Compared with non-shared clonotypes, the clonotypes found in all four sorted-subset donors had higher generation probabilities. Incomplete sequencing was indicated by rarefaction of sorted-subset datasets, despite the large sequencing depth. Sampling was limited to blood, and TCR repertoires in tissue likely differ from TCR repertoires in blood. The small number of donors limited the genetic and exposure-history diversity represented.

TCR CDR3 regions were amplified from genomic DNA by multiplex PCR using the deep immunoSEQ assay. Extracted genomic DNA from each cell subset was spread evenly across all wells of several immunoSEQ 96-well plates, with each plate serving as a replicate. Each replicate PCR for sorted subsets received 150 to 250 ng genomic DNA, equal to tens of thousands of T cell genomes. Purified libraries were measured with a Qubit 3.0 fluorometer, size-checked on a Bioanalyzer 2100, and measured again with the KAPA Library Quantification kit. Every immunoSEQ 96-well plate was sequenced on a separate single-read 150-cycle Illumina NextSeq 550 flow cell. In the authors' own workflow: Because the immunoSEQ output included only junctional sequences and no quality scores, the filtering could not be the same as the filtering used for full-length reads. To assign V/J genes and CDR3, sequences were annotated using PyIR, a Python wrapper for IgBLAST v1.9, with IMGT germline references. Reads with weak V/J assignments (E-value above 1e-6), missing CDR3, stop codons, out-of-frame junctions, or ambiguous translated residues were removed. V3J clonotypes were defined as sequences sharing an identical inferred V gene, J gene, and CDR3 amino acid sequence. Percentage overlap between repertoires was computed as shared unique clonotypes divided by the size of the smaller repertoire. Three approaches were used to assess repertoire richness: RTK rarefaction, the Chao1 estimator, and Recon v2.1 estimates of unobserved clonotypes. Generation probabilities for all TCRbeta clonotypes obtained by the gDNA method from a handful of donors were computed using OLGA. Here the immuneACCESS table is served through TCRdb, limited to in-frame sequences with V and J called. Missing clones are a known gap in these copies; in checked studies unresolved V genes cover under half, and the rest lacks a known reason. Clone size and the V and J calls come from that table; the DNA yielded D and trimming. The sample profile shows around 2.5 million clones; approximately 94% of them were found once. The ten largest clones represent more than 0.35% of the sample.

The CDR3 covers 15 residues, taking in both the cysteine and the phenylalanine. The sequence is cut down to CDR3 DNA, 45 bases in frame from base 1. CDR1 LGHNA and CDR2 YNFKEQ were looked up in the germline V gene. V trim: 2 bases; J trim: 0 bases; unmatched bases: 2. Healthy HIV-negative adults with no recently reported acute infections or vaccinations were included as donors. Only Caucasian adults living in Nashville, Tennessee, USA were represented among the donors. Magnetic negative selection was used to enrich CD4+ T cells, after which naive cells were positively selected on CD45RA and the negative fraction became the memory subset. Blood was collected by leukapheresis, and PBMCs were isolated by Ficoll-Histopaque density gradient centrifugation and then cryopreserved in liquid nitrogen vapor phase. Analytical flow cytometry was used to check the purity and quantity of every magnetically sorted T cell population. From each sorted fraction, genomic DNA was isolated and quantified by UV absorbance on a Nanodrop 2000c.

This sequence uses TRBV4-2 and TRBJ2-7; 9 middle bases align to TRBD2. Sequences were obtained from naive CD4+ T cells from PBMCs. This specimen's cell subset or site label, per the study, means: CD45RA+ positively selected. This TCR was sampled from a man between 18 and 29 years old in good health. Some clones in this sample may be carry-over from other donors' samples. Here is the DNA: TGTGCCAGCAGCCAAACGACTAGCGGCTCCTACGAGCAGTACTTC. Its product reads: CASSQTTSGSYEQYF.